This T cell receptor (beta chain) was sequenced in a study of shared clonotypes between healthy human individuals. Original processing notes: Sequence data from immunoSEQ were junction-only and lacked quality scores; consequently, filtering differed. Here immunoSEQ multiplex PCR was the method, and the copy in TCRdb shows in-frame clones only, minus some. The D gene and trimming were derived from the DNA, and the V and J assignments and clone size from that table. The data contain about 2.2 million clones, under 95% of them seen just once; the ten biggest clones take up under 2%. CD45RO-negative, CCR7-positively selected cells formed the naive CD8 fraction, excluding terminally differentiated effector memory CD45RA+ cells. V was clipped by 5 bases and J by 2 bases, with 12 bases between them. The CDR3 loop spans 14 amino acids. Germline values: CDR1 SEHNR, CDR2 FQNEAQ (reference sequence).

Sequences were obtained from naive CD8+ T cells from PBMCs. The clonotype originates from a man aged 18 to 30 in good health. Some clones in this sample may be carry-over from other donors' samples. J is TRBJ2-5 and V is TRBV7-9; D not resolved. The CDR3 DNA reads TGTGCCAGCAGCCCGGTCAGGTTGCAAGAGACCCAGTACTTC. Amino acids: CASSPVRLQETQYF.